This TCR beta chain was documented in a study of T cells in Graves' hyperthyroidism and ophthalmopathy. This CDR3 spans 14 amino acids. The V gene's germline CDR1 is SEHNR and CDR2 FQNEAQ (reference sequence). To note about this clonotype: What it binds is not known. A read error may explain this, as a much larger clone is one base away.

RNA transcripts served as the template for amplifying TCR beta CDR3 regions. Initially, a first-round RT-PCR of the TCR CDR3 employed the HTBI primer set. TCRdb processed the multiplex PCR reads anew with MiXCR; each CDR3 protein has one entry. The profile shows about 560,000 distinct CDR3 sequences, 16% of them singletons. Study results and caveats: Most expanded thyroid clonotypes above 0.001 also appeared in blood.

Sequencing was performed on blood. This receptor was obtained from a woman under 30 with Graves' hyperthyroidism. The gene calls are TRBV7-9 and TRBJ2-7, with TRBD1 matching 7 bases. TRBJ2-1 explains the end of the DNA better; the J call may be wrong. Here the CDR3 DNA reads TGTGCCAGCAGCCCGGGACAGAGCTCCTACGAGCAGTTCTTC. Translation gives CASSPGQSSYEQFF.